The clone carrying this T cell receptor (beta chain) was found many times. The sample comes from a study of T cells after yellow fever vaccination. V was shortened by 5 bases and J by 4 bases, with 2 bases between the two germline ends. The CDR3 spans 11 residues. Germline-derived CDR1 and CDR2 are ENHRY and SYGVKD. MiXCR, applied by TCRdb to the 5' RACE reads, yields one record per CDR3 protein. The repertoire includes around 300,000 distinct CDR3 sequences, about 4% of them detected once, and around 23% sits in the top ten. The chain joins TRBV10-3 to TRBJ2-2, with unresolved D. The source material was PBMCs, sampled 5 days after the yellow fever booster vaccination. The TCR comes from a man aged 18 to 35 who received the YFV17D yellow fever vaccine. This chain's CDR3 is CAISFTGELFF. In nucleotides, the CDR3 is TGTGCCATCAGTTTCACCGGGGAGCTGTTTTTT.